The source of this T cell receptor beta chain is a study of cytomegalovirus exposure and HLA in healthy donors. Broader study findings: One later analysis reportedly identified an Asian-associated ancestry cluster that showed fewer N-insertions than the approximately 710-donor mean. Earlier analysis found most TCR beta V segments productive about 90% or about 30% of the time. In a later analysis, HLA-associated beta chains showed higher expansion and lower generation probabilities than comparable chains.

A remark on this clone: The antigen remains unidentified.

This PCR relied on a set of 60 Vbeta primers and 13 Jbeta primers. Only in-frame clones appear in the TCRdb table, and some are missing; sequencing was by immunoSEQ multiplex PCR. The sample contains some 170,000 clones, 70% to 80% of which appear only once. The CDR3 length is 15 residues. The ends lost 4 bases at V and 4 bases at J; junction bases unmatched: 3. Germline lookup yields CDR1 SGHRS and CDR2 YFSETQ. The TCR sequence derives from a man aged 55-75 years in good health and CMV-seronegative. Sequencing input: PBMCs. The V and J genes are TRBV5-1 and TRBJ2-5; 14 bases map to TRBD2. The CDR3 sequence is CASSTGLAGGETQYF. The CDR3 bases are TGCGCCAGCAGCACCGGACTAGCGGGAGGAGAGACCCAGTACTTC. Full variable domain (remainder filled in from reference TRBV5-1 and TRBJ2-5): KAGVTQTPRYLIKTRGQQVTLSCSPISGHRSVSWYQQTPGQGLQFLFEYFSETQRNKGNFPGRFSGRQFSNSRSEMNVSTLELGDSALYLCASSTGLAGGETQYFGPGTRLLVL.